This T cell receptor beta chain was retrieved from a study of tumor and adjacent non-tumor tissue in lung cancer. The library came from three nested PCR rounds adapted from ARM-PCR protocols. TCRdb analysed the multiplex PCR reads with MiXCR anew, one entry per CDR3 protein. Here the sample spans just over 200,000 distinct CDR3 sequences, 71% being singletons. Only one count was recorded for this clonotype. This sample's RNA came from whole unsorted tissue. Sequencing used lung tumor tissue. This receptor was identified in a man in his sixties with non-small cell lung cancer.

This CDR3 is CSAIDHQGTSGHEQYF. The CDR3 nucleotides are TGCAGTGCTATAGATCATCAGGGGACTAGCGGTCACGAGCAGTACTTC. The chain is built from TRBV20-1 and TRBJ2-7, with 11 nucleotides matching TRBD2. The CDR3 consists of 16 residues. V dropped 4 bases and J dropped 5; count of bases not matched to a gene: 13. The germline CDR1 and CDR2 sequences are DFQATT and SNEGSKA (reference sequence).